Described below is a single T cell receptor beta chain sequence and its context. Ten or more counts support this clonotype. Its target antigen remains unknown. Base-call qualities are not available, and no considerably larger clone is one nucleotide away. The library was produced with 5' RACE. TCRdb records Illumina HiSeq 2500 as the sequencer. A second PCR of roughly 6 to 11 cycles was run with a J-beta primer mix and a sample-barcoded 5' primer. A template-switch 5' adaptor carrying 12 random nucleotides introduced a unique molecular identifier onto each TCR beta cDNA molecule. At least 3 million CDR3-containing paired-end reads were obtained from each sample. First-strand cDNA was synthesized from all RNA with the Mint cDNA synthesis kit, primed by a TRBC-specific oligonucleotide. All cDNA was treated with uracil-DNA glycosylase and then went through a first 18-cycle PCR with the universal primers M1SS and BC2_uni_R. The study's own analysis went as follows. Normalization of each sample was performed by random selection of 1 million high-quality reads, each carrying a distinct molecular identifier. Reads sharing molecular identifiers were discarded rather than binned into consensus sequences. MiTCR, with a Q25 quality threshold and the strictest error-elimination algorithm, was used for CDR3 identification, clonotype clustering and error correction. A nonparametric unseen species model with Euler transformation was used to estimate a lower bound on total TCR beta diversity. Starting from the raw public reads, TCRdb applied fastp trimming at Q25, assembled clones with MiXCR and retained in-frame beta chains. Each record represents a unique CDR3 protein, reported with the most common genes and DNA among its rows. TCRdb's processing, not the authors' own work, is the source of the V and J calls. The sample table records around 1,700,000 distinct CDR3 sequences; 25% to 30% of these occur just once. The ten largest clones capture 7.7% of the sample.

The sample belongs to a study of blood T cells in healthy people across ages (dated by TCRdb to between 2014 and 2016). About the investigation overall: In model experiments, template switching captured roughly one uniquely barcoded TCR beta cDNA molecule for every two T cells. To track age-related changes in TCR beta repertoire diversity, the study relied on deep sequencing normalized with unique cDNA molecular identifiers. The donors were divided into four age groups: young (average approximately 17 years), middle-aged (about 40), aged (62) and long-lived (82). To avoid experimental bias, donors of different ages were spread randomly across the sequencing lanes. The study analyzed two additional independent replicas of 1 million unique cDNA reads from the same blood draw for two donors, one aged 18 to 30 and one aged 80 or older.

Systemically healthy Caucasian individuals from Russia, some 36 in total and aged about 6 to 95 years, were included as donors. Each donor gave ten milliliters of peripheral blood, collected into EDTA-treated Vacutainer tubes. Ficoll-Paque density-gradient centrifugation was used to isolate PBMCs, with at least 6.5 million per sample. Total RNA, at least 6 micrograms per sample, was extracted from PBMCs with Trizol reagent. For every donor, flow cytometry on a PBMC aliquot measured the percentage of naive CD45RAhigh/CD27high T cells. Summary of the overall study and its limitations: Conclusive comparison of naive and antigen-experienced compartments was prevented by the profiling of bulk unsorted PBMCs. Estimates of total diversity based on one million sequenced T cells were regarded as lower bounds and as underestimates. Because the CMV infection status of the donors was unknown, age-related changes in expanded clonotypes may potentially have been confounded. Compared with the aged group, the long-lived group had more naive CD4+ T cells, fewer expanded clones and increased TCR diversity, suggesting age selection. As age increased, observed TCR beta diversity per million T cells dropped in a roughly linear way, and a significant reduction was already evident by age 40. There was a strong correlation between observed TCR beta diversity and the percentage of naive T cells measured by flow cytometry.

The sample comprised blood. The source of this sequence is a woman under 40 in good health.

The CDR3 loop reads CAISESSGVYEQYF. The nucleotide sequence reads TGTGCCATCAGTGAGTCCAGCGGGGTCTACGAGCAGTACTTC. The chain uses TRBV10-3 and TRBJ2-7; 7 bases in between match TRBD2. The CDR3 sequence holds 14 residues, the cysteine and phenylalanine included. Only the CDR3 region is kept as DNA, spanning 42 bases read in frame from base 1. Reading the germline V gene gives CDR1 ENHRY and CDR2 SYGVKD. V is trimmed back by 0 bases and J by 3 bases, and the junction contains 2 bases that no gene match accounts for.